This TCR beta chain originates from a study of blood T cell repertoires in COVID-19. About the study: Acute-phase and convalescent COVID-19 samples originated in the United States, Italy and Spain. PBMCs, B-cell-depleted T cells, or T cells provided the cDNA or gDNA that made up the material.

This CDR3 is built from 15 residues. Germline CDR1 and CDR2: SGHAT and FQNNGV. J was trimmed by 0 bases and V by 5 bases; bases with no gene match: 6. Source study methods: Amplification of reference gene primers was used by the study to estimate nucleated cell counts. Clones were sequenced by immunoSEQ multiplex PCR, and TCRdb holds only the in-frame ones, with some missing. V, J and clone size were drawn from that table, and D and trimming were deduced from the DNA. The sample has around 140,000 clones, about 88% seen once; the top ten hold about a sixth. The TCR originated in a woman of 80 years or more with acute or convalescent COVID-19. Sequenced: peripheral blood. V is TRBV11-2 and J is TRBJ1-1, with 7 bases that match TRBD1. The chain's CDR3 is CASSGRQGMNTEAFF. The CDR3 DNA follows: TGTGCCAGCAGCGGCCGACAGGGAATGAACACTGAAGCTTTCTTT. The whole variable domain, remainder taken from reference TRBV11-2 and TRBJ1-1, is EAGVAQSPRYKIIEKRQSVAFWCNPISGHATLYWYQQILGQGPKLLIQFQNNGVVDDSQLPKDRFSAERLKGVDSTLKIQPAKLEDSAVYLCASSGRQGMNTEAFFGQGTRLTVV.